This T cell receptor beta chain was found in a study of cytomegalovirus exposure and HLA in healthy donors. The CDR3 has 16 residues. Trimming removed 6 bases from V and 3 bases from J; junction bases left unmatched: 8. The germline gives CDR1 SNHLY, CDR2 FYNNEI. Primers included in the PCR were 60 Vbeta and 13 Jbeta primers. Assay used: immunoSEQ multiplex PCR; TCRdb lists only in-frame clones, some missing. The data contain 65,000 to 80,000 clones, approximately 79% of them singletons. Sequencing was done on a sample of PBMCs. The rearrangement joins TRBV2 to TRBJ2-1, with 10 bases fitting TRBD2. This TCR was sampled from a woman aged 40-49 years in good health and CMV-seropositive. The CDR3 here is CASRPSGGPLYNEQFF. DNA for the CDR3: TGTGCCAGCAGGCCTAGCGGGGGCCCCCTCTACAATGAGCAGTTCTTC.